A single sample gave rise to the 9 T cell receptor beta chains below, sequenced in a study of CD8+CD57+ T cells in acquired aplastic anemia. The sequenced patients had an expansion of CD8+CD57+ cells seen by flow cytometry. Profiling of TCR beta VDJ combinations and CDR3 sequences used genomic DNA as template. TCRdb independently ran MiXCR on the reads; one entry per CDR3 protein. The table has under 250,000 distinct CDR3 sequences, around half seen once. The sample comprised sorted CD4+, CD8+, or CD8+CD57+ T cells (not recorded which) from PBMCs. Every receptor here comes from a human donor with aplastic anemia.

Note on this clonotype: A read error may explain this, as a much larger clone is one base away. This sequence joins TRBV12-3 or TRBV12-4 and TRBJ1-2; TRBD1 agrees at 7 bases. This CDR3 spans 17 amino acids. CDR3 nucleotide sequence: TGTGCCAGCAGTCCTGGGACAGATCCTCAAGCTAACTATGGCTACGCCTTC. Translated, it gives CASSPGTDPQANYGYAF.

In its sample, this clonotype was seen a few times. The chain combines TRBV6-5 with TRBJ1-2, with TRBD1 matching over 9 bases. V shed 4 bases and J 5 bases; nucleotides not matched to a gene: 8. This CDR3 has 15 amino acids. Germline V lookup: CDR1 MNHEY, CDR2 SVGAGI. The CDR3, as DNA: TGTGCCAGCAGTTTCGGACAGGGGCCGTTATATGGCTACACCTTC. Translating it yields CASSFGQGPLYGYTF.

The CDR3 region is CSVEQPGLAGYEQYF. CDR3 in DNA: TGCAGCGTTGAACAACCGGGACTAGCTGGCTACGAGCAGTACTTC. The chain uses TRBV29-1 and TRBJ2-7; 9 bases align to TRBD2. The trim removed 2 bases at V and 3 bases at J, leaving 8 bases unmatched. The CDR3 contains 15 residues. From germline, CDR1 is SQVTM and CDR2 ANQGSEA.

The table lists this clonotype with many counts. The chain carries TRBV5-5 and TRBJ1-5, with D uncertain. Germline V gives CDR1 SGHKS, CDR2 YYEKEE (reference sequence). The CDR3 sequence is 12 residues long. V was cut by 2 bases and J by 5 bases, with 5 bases left in between. CDR3 sequence: CASSFLDQPQHF. The CDR3 DNA is TGTGCCAGCAGCTTTCTGGATCAGCCCCAGCATTTT.

Remarks on this clonotype: The junction does not match germline at one end; this may be a read error. This chain links TRBV11-2 with TRBJ1-2; tentatively, D is TRBD1 (5 bases). The germline gives CDR1 SGHAT, CDR2 FQNNGV. This CDR3 is built from 9 residues. This chain's CDR3 is CASRRGFTF. The DNA of the CDR3 is TGTGCCAGCAGGCGGGGCTTCACCTTC.

The rearrangement joins TRBV10-3 to TRBJ1-2; D might be TRBD1 (6 bases). CDR1 is ENHRY, CDR2 SYGVKD, per germline. Trimming cost V 3 bases and J 6 bases, with 20 bases left between them. The CDR3 covers 16 residues. CDR3 loop: CAISDPLTGLTDGYTF. Here the CDR3 DNA reads TGTGCCATCAGTGACCCACTCACAGGGTTAACTGATGGCTACACCTTC.

A few counts support this clonotype. The chain is built from TRBV7-9 and TRBJ2-2, with 7 bases identical to TRBD2. The CDR3 length is 16 residues. Germline V gives CDR1 SEHNR, CDR2 FQNEAQ (reference sequence). J gave up 3 bases and V 6 bases, and 10 bases lay outside the gene matches. CDR3 region: CASSVTRGSDTGELFF. Here the CDR3 DNA reads TGTGCCAGCAGTGTCACGCGGGGGTCGGACACCGGGGAGCTGTTTTTT.

This clonotype has just a few counts. The chain uses TRBV19 and TRBJ2-1, with 9 bases identical to TRBD2. CDR3 length equals 15 residues. Germline assignment: CDR1 LNHDA and CDR2 SQIVND (reference sequence). With V trimmed by 9 bases and J by 9 bases, 15 bases remained unmatched. The CDR3 reads CASSEWLAGTPEQFF. The CDR3 nucleotides are TGTGCCAGCAGTGAATGGCTAGCGGGAACCCCTGAGCAGTTCTTC. Full variable domain (remainder filled in from reference TRBV19 and TRBJ2-1): DGGITQSPKYLFRKEGQNVTLSCEQNLNHDAMYWYRQDPGQGLRLIYYSQIVNDFQKGDIAEGYSVSREKKESFPLTVTSAQKNPTAFYLCASSEWLAGTPEQFFGPGTRLTVL.

V and J are TRBV30 and TRBJ2-7; D uncertain. The CDR3 is 14 residues long. Trimming shortened V by 3 bases and J by 4 bases, and 16 bases separated the two germline ends. Germline V CDR1 and CDR2: GTSNPN, SVGIG (reference sequence). This CDR3 reads CAWSLGSGGYEQYF. The CDR3 nucleotides are TGTGCCTGGAGCCTTGGTTCCGGTGGGTACGAGCAGTACTTC.